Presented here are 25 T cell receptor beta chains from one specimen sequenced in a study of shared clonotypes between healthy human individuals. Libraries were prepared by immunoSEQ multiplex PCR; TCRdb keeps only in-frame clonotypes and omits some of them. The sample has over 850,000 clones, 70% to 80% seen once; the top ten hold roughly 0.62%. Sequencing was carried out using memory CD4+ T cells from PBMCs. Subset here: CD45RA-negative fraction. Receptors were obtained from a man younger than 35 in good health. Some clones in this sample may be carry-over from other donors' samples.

This CDR3 reads CASRKTGEAEAFF. The DNA for the CDR3 is TGTGCCAGCCGAAAGACGGGGGAGGCTGAAGCTTTCTTT. The chain carries TRBV9 and TRBJ1-1; tentative D call: TRBD1 (5 bases). CDR1 is SGDLS and CDR2 is YYNGEE in the germline V gene. The CDR3 sequence is 13 residues long. The germline V and J ends were trimmed by 7 bases and 6 bases, with 16 bases remaining between them.

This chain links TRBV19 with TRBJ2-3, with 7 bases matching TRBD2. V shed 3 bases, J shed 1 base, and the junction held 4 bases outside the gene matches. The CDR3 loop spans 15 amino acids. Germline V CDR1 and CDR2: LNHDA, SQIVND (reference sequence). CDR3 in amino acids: CASSMVAGGTDTQYF. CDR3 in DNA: TGTGCCAGTAGTATGGTGGCGGGAGGCACAGATACGCAGTATTTT.

CDR3 coding DNA: TGTGCCAGTAGTAAAGGGTGGGCAGGGGGTAACAATCAGCCCCAGCATTTT. Protein: CASSKGWAGGNNQPQHF. The V and J genes are TRBV19 and TRBJ1-5, with TRBD1 matching over 7 bases. This CDR3 spans 17 amino acids. The V and J ends lost 4 bases and 3 bases, in that order; junction bases with no gene match: 12. Germline-derived CDR1 and CDR2 are LNHDA and SQIVND (reference sequence).

Written as DNA, the CDR3 is TGTGCCAGCAGCCCCCAAAAGGTGGTGAGGACAGGAGCCCCCTACGAGCAGTACTTC. Translation gives CASSPQKVVRTGAPYEQYF. This chain joins TRBV21-1 and TRBJ2-7; no check of the table's D call, TRBD1, against the DNA was made. TRBV21-1 is labeled a pseudogene. The CDR3 length is 19 residues.

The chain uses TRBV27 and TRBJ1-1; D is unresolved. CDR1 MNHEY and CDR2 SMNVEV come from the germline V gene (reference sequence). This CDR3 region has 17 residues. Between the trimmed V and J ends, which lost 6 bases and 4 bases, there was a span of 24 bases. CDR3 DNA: TGTGCCAGCAGGGAGAGCTATGTGACCCCAAGTAGCACTGAAGCTTTCTTT. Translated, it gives CASRESYVTPSSTEAFF.

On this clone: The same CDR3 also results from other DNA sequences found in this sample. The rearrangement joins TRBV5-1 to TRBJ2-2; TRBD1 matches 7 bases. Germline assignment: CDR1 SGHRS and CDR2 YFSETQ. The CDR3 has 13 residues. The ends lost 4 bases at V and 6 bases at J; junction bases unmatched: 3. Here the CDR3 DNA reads TGCGCCAGCAGCGTACAGGGGTCCGGGGAGCTGTTTTTT. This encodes CASSVQGSGELFF.

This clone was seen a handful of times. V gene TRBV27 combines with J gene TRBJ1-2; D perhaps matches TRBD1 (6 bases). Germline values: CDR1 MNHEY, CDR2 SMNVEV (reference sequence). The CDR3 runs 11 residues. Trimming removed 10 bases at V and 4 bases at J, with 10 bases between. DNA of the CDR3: TGTGCCACAGGGGACATCTATGGCTACACCTTC. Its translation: CATGDIYGYTF.

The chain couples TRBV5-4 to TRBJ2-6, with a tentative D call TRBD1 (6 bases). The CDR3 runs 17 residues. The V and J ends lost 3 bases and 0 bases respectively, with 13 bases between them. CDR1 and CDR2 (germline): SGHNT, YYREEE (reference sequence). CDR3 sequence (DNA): TGTGCCAGCAGCTCGGGACATTCTTACTCTGGGGCCAACGTCCTGACTTTC. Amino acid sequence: CASSSGHSYSGANVLTF.

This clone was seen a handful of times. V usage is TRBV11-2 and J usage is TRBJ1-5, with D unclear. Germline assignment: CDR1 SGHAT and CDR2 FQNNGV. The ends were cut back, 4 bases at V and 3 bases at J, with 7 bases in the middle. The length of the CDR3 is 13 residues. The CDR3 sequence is CASSSSLNQPQHF. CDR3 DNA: TGTGCCAGCAGCTCGTCCCTCAATCAGCCCCAGCATTTT.

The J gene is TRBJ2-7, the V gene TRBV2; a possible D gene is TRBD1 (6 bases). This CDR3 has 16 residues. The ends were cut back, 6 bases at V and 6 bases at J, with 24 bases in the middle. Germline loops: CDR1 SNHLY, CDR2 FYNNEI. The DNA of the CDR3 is TGTGCCAGCAGAACAGGGCTATTGTGGTCGTGGGTCGAGCAGTACTTC. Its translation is CASRTGLLWSWVEQYF. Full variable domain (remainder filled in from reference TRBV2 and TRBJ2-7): EPEVTQTPSHQVTQMGQEVILRCVPISNHLYFYWYRQILGQKVEFLVSFYNNEISEKSEIFDDQFSVERPDGSNFTLKIRSTKLEDSAMYFCASRTGLLWSWVEQYFGPGTRLTVT.

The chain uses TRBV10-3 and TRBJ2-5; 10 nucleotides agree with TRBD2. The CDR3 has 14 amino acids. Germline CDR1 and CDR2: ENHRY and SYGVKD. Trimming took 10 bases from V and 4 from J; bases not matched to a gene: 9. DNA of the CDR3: TGTGCCACCTCGAAATTAGCGGGAGGAGAGACCCAGTACTTC. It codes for CATSKLAGGETQYF.

The CDR3 protein is CASRGGHGELFF. The CDR3 coding sequence is TGTGCCAGCAGGGGAGGGCACGGGGAGCTGTTTTTT. The V call is TRBV6-5, the J call TRBJ2-2, with 7 bases aligning to TRBD2. V shed 6 bases, J shed 7 bases, and the junction held 2 bases outside the gene matches. CDR3 length: 12 residues. Looked up from germline, CDR1 is MNHEY and CDR2 is SVGAGI.

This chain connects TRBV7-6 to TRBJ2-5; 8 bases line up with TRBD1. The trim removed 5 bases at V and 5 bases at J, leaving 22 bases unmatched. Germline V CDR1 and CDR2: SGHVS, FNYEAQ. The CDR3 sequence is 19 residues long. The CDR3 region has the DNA TGTGCCAGCAGCCCGACAGGGGCCAGAGGCTTGGAGGGTTGGGAGACCCAGTACTTC. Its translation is CASSPTGARGLEGWETQYF. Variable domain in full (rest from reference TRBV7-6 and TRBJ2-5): GAGVSQSPRYKVTKRGQDVALRCDPISGHVSLYWYRQALGQGPEFLTYFNYEAQQDKSGLPNDRFSAERPEGSISTLTIQRTEQRDSAMYRCASSPTGARGLEGWETQYFGPGTRLLVL.

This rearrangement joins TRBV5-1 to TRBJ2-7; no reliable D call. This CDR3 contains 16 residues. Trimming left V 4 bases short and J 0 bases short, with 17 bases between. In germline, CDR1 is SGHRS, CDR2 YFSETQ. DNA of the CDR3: TGCGCCAGCAGCCCTTCTCCGAGTACCTCCTCCTACGAGCAGTACTTC. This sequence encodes CASSPSPSTSSYEQYF.

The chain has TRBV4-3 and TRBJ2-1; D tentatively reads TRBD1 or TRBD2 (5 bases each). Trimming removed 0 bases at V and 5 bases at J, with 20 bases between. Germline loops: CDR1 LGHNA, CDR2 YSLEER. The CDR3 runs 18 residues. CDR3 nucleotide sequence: TGCGCCAGCAGCCAAGATCATGGGGGTTGGGGTGGGGACAATGAGCAGTTCTTC. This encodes CASSQDHGGWGGDNEQFF.

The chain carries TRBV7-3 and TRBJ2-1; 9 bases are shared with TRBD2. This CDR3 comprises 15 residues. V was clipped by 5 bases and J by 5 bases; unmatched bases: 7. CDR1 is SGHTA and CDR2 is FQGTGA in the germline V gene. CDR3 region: CASSVAGELHNEQFF. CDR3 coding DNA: TGTGCCAGCAGCGTAGCGGGAGAGCTCCACAATGAGCAGTTCTTC.

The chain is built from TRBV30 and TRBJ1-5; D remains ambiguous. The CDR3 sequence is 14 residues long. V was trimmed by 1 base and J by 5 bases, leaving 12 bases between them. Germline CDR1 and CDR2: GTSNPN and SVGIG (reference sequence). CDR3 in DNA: TGTGCCTGGAGTGCCTTGGCCCCAGATCAGCCCCAGCATTTT. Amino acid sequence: CAWSALAPDQPQHF.

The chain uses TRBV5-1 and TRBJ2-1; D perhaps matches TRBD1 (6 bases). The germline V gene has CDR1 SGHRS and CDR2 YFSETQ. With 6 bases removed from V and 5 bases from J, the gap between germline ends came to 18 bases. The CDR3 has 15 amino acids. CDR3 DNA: TGCGCCAGCACCGCTATAACAGGACAGAACAATGAGCAGTTCTTC. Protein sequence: CASTAITGQNNEQFF. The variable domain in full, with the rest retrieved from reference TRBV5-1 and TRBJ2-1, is KAGVTQTPRYLIKTRGQQVTLSCSPISGHRSVSWYQQTPGQGLQFLFEYFSETQRNKGNFPGRFSGRQFSNSRSEMNVSTLELGDSALYLCASTAITGQNNEQFFGPGTRLTVL.

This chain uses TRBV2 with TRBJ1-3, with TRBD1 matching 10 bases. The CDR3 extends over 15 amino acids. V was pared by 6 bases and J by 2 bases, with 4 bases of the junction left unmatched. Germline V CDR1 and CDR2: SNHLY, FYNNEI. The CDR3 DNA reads TGTGCCAGCAGGGTCGGGACAGGGGCTGGAAACACCATATATTTT. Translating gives CASRVGTGAGNTIYF.

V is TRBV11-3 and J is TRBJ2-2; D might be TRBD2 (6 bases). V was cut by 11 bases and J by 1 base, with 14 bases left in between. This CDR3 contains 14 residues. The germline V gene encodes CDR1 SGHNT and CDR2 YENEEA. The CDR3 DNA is TGTGCCCCTCGAGGAGCGGGGAACACCGGGGAGCTGTTTTTT. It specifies CAPRGAGNTGELFF.

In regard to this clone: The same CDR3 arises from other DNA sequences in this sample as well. CDR3 sequence (DNA): TGTGCCAGTAGTATTTTTCAAGGGAATCAGCCCCAGCATTTT. It yields the protein CASSIFQGNQPQHF. The chain employs TRBV19 and TRBJ1-5; D gene uncertain. There are 14 residues in the CDR3. Trimming took off 3 bases at V and 4 bases at J, with 10 bases between the two ends. Germline V CDR1 and CDR2: LNHDA, SQIVND (reference sequence).

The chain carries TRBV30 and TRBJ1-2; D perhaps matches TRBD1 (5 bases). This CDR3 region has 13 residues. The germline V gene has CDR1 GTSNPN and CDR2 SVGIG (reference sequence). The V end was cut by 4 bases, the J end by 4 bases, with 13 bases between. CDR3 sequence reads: CAWIGGQIYGYTF. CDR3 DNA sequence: TGTGCCTGGATAGGCGGACAAATCTATGGCTACACCTTC.

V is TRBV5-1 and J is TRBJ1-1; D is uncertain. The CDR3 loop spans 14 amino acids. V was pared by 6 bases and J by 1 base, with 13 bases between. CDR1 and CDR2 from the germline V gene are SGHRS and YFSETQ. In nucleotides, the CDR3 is TGCGCCAGCACCGAGTGGGGTACGAACACTGAAGCTTTCTTT. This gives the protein CASTEWGTNTEAFF.

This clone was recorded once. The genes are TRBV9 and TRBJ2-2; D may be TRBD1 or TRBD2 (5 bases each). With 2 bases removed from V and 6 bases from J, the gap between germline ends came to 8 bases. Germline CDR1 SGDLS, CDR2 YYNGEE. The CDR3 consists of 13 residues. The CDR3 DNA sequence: TGTGCCAGCAGCGTCAGAGGGGCCGGGGAGCTGTTTTTT. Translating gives CASSVRGAGELFF.

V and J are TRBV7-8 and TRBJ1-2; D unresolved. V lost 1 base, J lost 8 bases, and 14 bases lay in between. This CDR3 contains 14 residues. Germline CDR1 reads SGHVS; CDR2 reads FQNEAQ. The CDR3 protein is CASSLGSGSDGYTF. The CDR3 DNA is TGTGCCAGCAGCTTAGGGTCGGGGTCGGACGGCTACACCTTC.